The 6 T cell receptor beta chains below come from one sample, sequenced in a study of chemoradiotherapy in HPV16-positive cancers. The table came from immunoSEQ multiplex PCR; TCRdb's copy has only in-frame clones and leaves some out. The sample lists roughly 12,000 clones, 60% to 80% seen once, with 7% to 10% in the top ten. The sample was taken from a patient who underwent chemoradiotherapy. The receptors stem from a human donor with HPV-associated anogenital cancer.

The gene calls are TRBV29-1 and TRBJ2-3; D gene ambiguous. Trimming left V 3 bases short and J 0 bases short, with 4 bases between. In germline, CDR1 is SQVTM, CDR2 ANQGSEA. This CDR3 has 12 amino acids. CDR3 in amino acids: CSVETSTDTQYF. CDR3 bases: TGCAGCGTTGAGACTAGCACAGATACGCAGTATTTT.

The V and J genes are TRBV28 and TRBJ2-7; TRBD1 agrees at 8 bases. V shed 3 bases, J shed 5 bases, and the junction held 6 bases outside the gene matches. Germline V gene lookup returns CDR1 MDHEN and CDR2 SYDVKM. The CDR3 contains 14 residues. Here the CDR3 reads CASSFDRGWDEQYF. The CDR3, as DNA: TGTGCCAGCAGTTTCGACAGGGGTTGGGACGAGCAGTACTTC.

This rearrangement joins TRBV5-5 to TRBJ2-7; 9 bases are a match to TRBD1. The length of the CDR3 is 14 residues. V shed 4 bases and J 3 bases; nucleotides not matched to a gene: 5. Per the germline V gene, CDR1 is SGHKS and CDR2 is YYEKEE (reference sequence). DNA for the CDR3: TGTGCCAGCAGCGGGTACAGGGGGCTCTACGAGCAGTACTTC. Protein: CASSGYRGLYEQYF.

This chain uses TRBV10-2 with TRBJ2-5, with TRBD1 matching over 7 bases. The junction had 6 bases not matched to a gene; V was cut back by 6 bases and J by 2 bases. CDR1 WSHSY and CDR2 SAAADI come from the germline V gene. This CDR3 spans 14 amino acids. DNA of the CDR3: TGCGCCAGCAGGGATACAGGGGCTCAAGAGACCCAGTACTTC. Translating it yields CASRDTGAQETQYF.

The V gene is TRBV29-1, the J gene TRBJ2-1; TRBD1 might be the D (5 bases). Germline loops: CDR1 SQVTM, CDR2 ANQGSEA. This CDR3 region has 12 residues. The V gene lost 7 bases and the J gene lost 3 bases, with 10 bases spanning the gap. The CDR3 bases are TGCAGCGGCCGACAGAACTACAATGAGCAGTTCTTC. Its translation: CSGRQNYNEQFF.

This clone was detected only a few times. The gene calls are TRBV19 and TRBJ1-2, with no clear D. Trimming cost V 0 bases and J 1 base, with 9 bases left between them. The CDR3 is 15 amino acids. Germline-derived CDR1 and CDR2 are LNHDA and SQIVND (reference sequence). The DNA of the CDR3 is TGTGCCAGTAGTATAGATCCGGGCAGTAACTATGGCTACACCTTC. Protein: CASSIDPGSNYGYTF.